Detailed here is one T cell receptor beta chain. There is no known antigen for this receptor. No clone much larger than this one lies a single base away; base qualities are absent. Patients with autoimmune disease history or receiving systemic immunosuppression were excluded from the trial. Peripheral blood for TCR sequencing was drawn from every dose cohort at baseline, at cycle 4 day 1 and at cycle 7 day 1. The samples were taken from a phase I, first-in-human, multicenter, open-label dose-escalation trial of ivuxolimab. Adults with locally advanced or metastatic melanoma, renal cell, hepatocellular, or head and neck squamous cell carcinoma were enrolled in the trial. Before TCR sequencing, CD4+ T cells and CD8+ T cells from peripheral blood were sorted into separate populations. For sequencing of the TCRbeta CDR3 region, genomic DNA was extracted from the sorted cells. TCRbeta CDR3 regions were sequenced using the immunoSEQ Assay. What TCRdb holds here is the immuneACCESS table cut down to in-frame rearrangements. Part of the clones is not present; checked against another copy, under half of the missing clones reflect an unresolved V gene, and the others are unexplained. The sample data list about 79,000 clones, and less than 95% of these were observed just once. 9.6% of the sample is held by the ten biggest clonotypes.

Reading the germline V gene (reference sequence) gives CDR1 SEHNR and CDR2 FQNEAQ. V loses 5 bases, J loses 3 bases, and the germline ends lie 23 bases apart. Including the terminal cysteine and phenylalanine, the CDR3 comprises 17 residues. CDR3 DNA only is kept here, 51 bases in frame from base 1. This sample was included in a study of OX40 agonist ivuxolimab in advanced cancers. Turning to the overall study: Ivuxolimab was a fully human IgG2 agonistic monoclonal antibody targeting the costimulatory receptor OX40 (CD134). Of the roughly 50 dose-escalation patients, hepatocellular carcinoma was present in some 19, melanoma in around 15, renal cell carcinoma in 9 and head and neck cancer in 9. Peripheral TCRbeta sequencing aimed to test whether ivuxolimab altered TCR sequence diversity and caused clonal T-cell expansion. The dose-escalation cohort was about 83% male with a mean age of approximately 60 years, ranging from 23 to 79. Prior anti-PD-1, anti-PD-L1 or anti-CTLA-4 therapy was permitted, and 35% to 40% of dose-escalation patients had received checkpoint inhibitors. The paper reports the monotherapy dose-escalation portion (N of about 47 patients) of the phase I ivuxolimab trial. Three dose-escalation patients achieved partial responses, one with hepatocellular carcinoma and two with cutaneous melanoma. Intravenous ivuxolimab was administered to patients every 2 weeks at six dose levels: 0.01, 0.1, 0.3, 1.5, 3 and 10 mg/kg. What the research found in general, with its limitations: In the 0.1-3.0 mg/kg groups, partial responders were among the patients with the lowest normalized peripheral clonal expansion, particularly in CD8+ T cells. Low levels of normalized T-cell clonal expansion were also seen in some nonresponding patients. The antigen specificity of the peripheral T cells that underwent clonal expansion was not determined. Clonal expansion of both CD4+ and CD8+ blood T cells was observed from baseline to week 6 at doses 0.1 to 3.0 mg/kg. On average, CD8+ T cells showed more expanded clones than CD4+ T cells after ivuxolimab.

Sample: CD4+ or CD8+ T cells sorted from blood, taken in a trial of the OX40 agonist ivuxolimab. The chain is assembled from TRBV7-9 and TRBJ2-7, with TRBD2 as a weak D call on 5 bases. The clonotype was recovered from an adult with an advanced solid tumor such as melanoma, head and neck, liver or kidney cancer. CDR3 protein: CASSPGLGAPADYEQYF. The sequenced DNA is TGTGCCAGCAGCCCCGGGTTGGGAGCCCCTGCTGACTACGAGCAGTACTTC.